This T cell receptor (beta chain) is drawn from a study of T cells in Graves' hyperthyroidism and ophthalmopathy. Study-level results: In validation, the model predicted ophthalmopathy. These predictions came a median roughly 7.1 months before onset. Appearing also in blood were most of the thyroid clonotypes expanded above 0.001.

Amplification of TCR beta CDR3 regions was performed using RNA transcripts as template. During a first-round RT-PCR of the TCR CDR3, the HTBI primer set was used. TCRdb used MiXCR to reprocess the multiplex PCR reads, holding one entry per CDR3 protein. The sample lists hundreds of thousands of distinct CDR3 sequences, roughly 14% occurring once. This clonotype was recorded at least ten times. Its antigen remains unidentified. Patients with ophthalmopathy all had a Clinical Activity Score of at least 3, a NOSPECS grade of at least 4 and duration under 3 months. CDR3 length equals 16 residues. Looked up from germline, CDR1 is SGHAT and CDR2 is FQNNGV. V was pared by 0 bases and J by 1 base, with 10 bases between.

This clonotype was sampled from a woman aged 40 to 50 with Graves' ophthalmopathy. The sequenced sample consisted of blood. The chain uses TRBV11-2 and TRBJ1-5; no firm D call. CDR3 DNA: TGTGCCAGCAGCTTAGACATGTATGTAAGCAATCAGCCCCAGCATTTT. Translated, it gives CASSLDMYVSNQPQHF. The full variable domain, completed using reference TRBV11-2 and TRBJ1-5, is EAGVAQSPRYKIIEKRQSVAFWCNPISGHATLYWYQQILGQGPKLLIQFQNNGVVDDSQLPKDRFSAERLKGVDSTLKIQPAKLEDSAVYLCASSLDMYVSNQPQHFGDGTRLSIL.